This record covers a single TCR beta chain. The junction does not match germline at one end; this may be a read error. Clones were sequenced by immunoSEQ multiplex PCR, and TCRdb holds only the in-frame ones, with some missing. The data contain a few hundred thousand clones, around nine tenths of them seen just once; the ten biggest clones take up about 1%. From germline, CDR1 is SSHAT and CDR2 FNYEAQ (reference sequence). The CDR3 is 15 residues long. This sample was included in a study of blood T cell repertoires in COVID-19. The chain carries TRBV7-7 and TRBJ2-1; 8 nucleotides align to TRBD2. Sequenced input: peripheral blood. The receptor was isolated from a woman aged 40 to 50 who had recovered from COVID-19. The CDR3 DNA reads as TGTGCTAGCAGCCCCCGGGGTAGCGGGAACCATGAGCAGTTCTTC. It specifies CASSPRGSGNHEQFF.